A selection of T cell receptor beta chains follows, all from one sample in a study of metastatic and nonmetastatic thyroid tumors. Via MiXCR, TCRdb re-called the PCR reads. The sample has around 30,000 clones; around a sixth are singletons. Sequencing used blood. The receptors derive from a female donor with papillary thyroid cancer or a benign thyroid nodule (not recorded which). Some clones in this sample may be carry-over from other donors' samples. CDR3s include the opening cysteine and the closing phenylalanine or tryptophan. Each record gives: V gene, D gene, J gene, clone size, CDR3 DNA, CDR3 protein. D genes are given only for firm matches. Clone size is given for some rows only: seen once, a few or many times, or a class if the clone is expanded.

TRBV6-2/TRBV6-3	TRBD1	TRBJ1-6	medium-sized	TGTGCCAGCAGTAACTCCGCGACAGGGAGCTCCTATAATTCACCCCTCCACTTT	CASSNSATGSSYNSPLHF
TRBV4-1	TRBD1	TRBJ1-3	many	TGCGCCAGCAGCCAAGGACAGGGTGGTGGAAACACCATATATTTT	CASSQGQGGGNTIYF
TRBV4-1	NA	TRBJ1-5	many	TGCGCCAGCAGCCAAGTAAGGGTGGGAAATCAGCCCCAGCATTTT	CASSQVRVGNQPQHF
TRBV7-3	TRBD2	TRBJ2-3	many	TGTGCCAGCAGCTTAATGGTCGGGACTAGCGGGAGCGGGGGCACAGATACGCAGTATTTT	CASSLMVGTSGSGGTDTQYF
TRBV6-4	NA	TRBJ2-2	many	TGTGCCAGCAGTGACGGACAGAACACCGGGGAGCTGTTTTTT	CASSDGQNTGELFF
TRBV6-9	NA	TRBJ1-6	NA	TGTGCCAGCGGAGGATCTACCTGTTATTCACCCCTCCACTTT	CASGGSTCYSPLHF
TRBV15	NA	TRBJ1-6	NA	TGTGCCACCAGCAGATTTACAGGGTGGAATTCACCCCTCCACTTT	CATSRFTGWNSPLHF
TRBV6-1	NA	TRBJ2-7	few	TGTGCCAGCAGTACCCCGGGCTCCTACGAGCAGTACTTC	CASSTPGSYEQYF
TRBV7-2	NA	TRBJ2-5	many	TGTGCCAGCAGCTTAGACGGGGTCCTTGAGTACTTC	CASSLDGVLEYF
TRBV10-3	TRBD1	TRBJ2-5	many	TGTGCCATCAGACCGACCGGGACAGCGGTGGAGACCCAGTACTTC	CAIRPTGTAVETQYF
TRBV4-1	TRBD1	TRBJ2-7	many	TGCGCCAGCAGCCACCGGGACAGGGTCTACGAGCAGTACTTC	CASSHRDRVYEQYF
TRBV28	TRBD2	TRBJ2-1	NA	TGTGCCAGCAGTTTAGATAGCGGGAACAGTGAGCAGTTCTTC	CASSLDSGNSEQFF
TRBV30	NA	TRBJ1-3	NA	TGTGCCTGTAGGTGGGGTTCTGGAAACATCATATATTTT	CACRWGSGNIIYF
TRBV12-3/TRBV12-4	NA	TRBJ2-3	many	TGTGCCAGCGGCAGCACAGATACGCAGTATTTT	CASGSTDTQYF
TRBV12-3/TRBV12-4	TRBD1	TRBJ1-1	many	TGTGCCAGCTCGATTGACAGGGTTACTGAAGCTTTCTTT	CASSIDRVTEAFF
TRBV6-1	NA	TRBJ2-7	NA	TGTGCCAGCAGGACAGCGGCCTACGAGCAGTACTTC	CASRTAAYEQYF
TRBV4-2	TRBD1	TRBJ2-3	NA	TGTGCCAGCAGCCCCACAGGGGAGTACTTCACAGATACGCAGTATTTT	CASSPTGEYFTDTQYF
TRBV7-9	NA	TRBJ2-7	many	TGTGCCAGCAGCCCCCGGGAGAGTCGAACCTACGAGCAGTACTTC	CASSPRESRTYEQYF
TRBV27	NA	TRBJ1-5	NA	TGTGCCAGCAGTTTATCGGTCAATCAGCCCCAGCATTTT	CASSLSVNQPQHF
TRBV10-2	TRBD1	TRBJ2-1	many	TGCGCCAGCAGTCCCGACAGGGAGAATTACAATGAGCAGTTCTTC	CASSPDRENYNEQFF
TRBV24-1	NA	TRBJ1-2	medium-sized	TGTGCCACCAGTGATTTGCTGCGCTACACCTTC	CATSDLLRYTF
TRBV2	TRBD2	TRBJ2-5	many	TGTGCCAGCTACCCATCAGCGGGGGGGTTGGGGACCCAGTACTTC	CASYPSAGGLGTQYF
TRBV2	NA	TRBJ1-1	many	TGTGCCAGCAGTGCCCTCCGGGGGGCGAACACTGAAGCTTTCTTT	CASSALRGANTEAFF
TRBV20-1	TRBD1	TRBJ2-7	many	TGCAGTGCTCAGGACAGGGGGATCTCCTACGAGCAGTACTTC	CSAQDRGISYEQYF
TRBV7-8	NA	TRBJ2-5	many	TGTGCCAGCAGCTTAGCGGGGTTAGCAGAGACCCAGTACTTC	CASSLAGLAETQYF
TRBV30	NA	TRBJ2-7	medium-sized	TGTGCCTCCTACAGGGTGAGCTCCTACGAGCAGTACTTC	CASYRVSSYEQYF
TRBV20-1	TRBD1	TRBJ1-5	medium-sized	TGCAGTGCTAACCGACAGGGGGCCAGCAATCAGCCCCAGCATTTT	CSANRQGASNQPQHF
TRBV4-2	NA	TRBJ2-2	many	TGTGCCAGCAGCCAAGATCGTTCGAGGGCCGGGGAGCTGTTTTTT	CASSQDRSRAGELFF
TRBV3-1	NA	TRBJ2-7	many	TGTGCCAGCAGCCCAGGCCAGGGCCCGGGCTACGAGCAGTACTTC	CASSPGQGPGYEQYF
TRBV6-2/TRBV6-3	TRBD2	TRBJ2-3	NA	TGTACCAGCAGTTTAGGCGCGGGAGGGCCGGGAGATACGCAGTATTTT	CTSSLGAGGPGDTQYF
TRBV7-3	NA	TRBJ2-7	few	TGTGCCAGCAGTACAGGGTTAGGATCCGAGCAGTACTTC	CASSTGLGSEQYF
TRBV6-2/TRBV6-3	TRBD1	TRBJ2-3	many	TGTGCCAGCAGTTACCCTACTGTCGCGGGACAGGGAGGCACAGATACGCAGTATTTT	CASSYPTVAGQGGTDTQYF
TRBV6-6	NA	TRBJ2-5	many	TGTGCCAGCAGTTACGGCCAAGAGACCCAGTACTTC	CASSYGQETQYF
TRBV18	TRBD1	TRBJ2-7	many	TGTGCCAGCTCACCACGGGACAGGCGATACGAGCAGTACTTC	CASSPRDRRYEQYF
TRBV29-1	TRBD1	TRBJ1-4	many	TGCAGCGTTGTAGGGGGCCGGGGTAATGAAAAACTGTTTTTT	CSVVGGRGNEKLFF
TRBV3-1	TRBD1	TRBJ2-7	many	TGTGCCAGCAGTGCAACCCCGGGACAGGGTGCCTACGAGCAGTACTTC	CASSATPGQGAYEQYF
TRBV19	NA	TRBJ1-5	many	TGTGCCAGTAGTATTTGGGGTAGCAATCAGCCCCAGCATTTT	CASSIWGSNQPQHF
TRBV30	TRBD2	TRBJ2-7	many	TGTGCCTGGTTCCCCAAACTAGCGGGAACTTACGAGCAGTACTTC	CAWFPKLAGTYEQYF
TRBV7-9	NA	TRBJ1-2	many	TGTGCCAGCAGCTCTACGACCCAGGGGTGGTATGGCTACACCTTC	CASSSTTQGWYGYTF
TRBV20-1	TRBD1	TRBJ2-5	NA	TGCAGCGCTAGAGATCGACAGGGGAGTCAAGAGAGCCAGTACTTC	CSARDRQGSQESQYF
TRBV12-3/TRBV12-4	NA	TRBJ1-4	many	TGTGCCAGCAGCCGACCGGGGGTAAAGGAAAAACTGTTTTTT	CASSRPGVKEKLFF
TRBV20-1	NA	TRBJ1-6	medium-sized	TGCAGTGCGACCGAACTAGGGACCGGAGGTGATTCACCCCTCCACTTT	CSATELGTGGDSPLHF
TRBV5-1	TRBD2	TRBJ2-3	medium-sized	TGCGCCAGCAGCCCGGAGGGACTAGCGGGAGGTTCGGCAGATACGCAGTATTTT	CASSPEGLAGGSADTQYF
TRBV12-3/TRBV12-4	TRBD2	TRBJ2-5	many	TGTGCCAGCAGCCCAGGGACTAGCGTACAAGAGACCCAGTACTTC	CASSPGTSVQETQYF
TRBV28	TRBD1	TRBJ2-7	NA	TGTGCCAGCAGTACACAGGGGGCGGCCTACGAGCAGTACTTC	CASSTQGAAYEQYF
TRBV6-6	NA	TRBJ1-2	many	TGTGCCAGCAGTTACTCGGGGAAGAACTATGGCTACACCTTC	CASSYSGKNYGYTF
TRBV9	NA	TRBJ1-5	many	TGTGCCAGCAGCGTAGGGGGTAGCAATCAGCCCCAGCATTTT	CASSVGGSNQPQHF
TRBV5-1	TRBD2	TRBJ2-7	NA	TGCGCCAGCAGCCCCTCGGGGGGCTACGAGCAGTACTTC	CASSPSGGYEQYF
TRBV28	TRBD2	TRBJ2-1	NA	TGTGCCACAAAAGCGGGAGGGCCGATCTATGAGCAGTTCTTC	CATKAGGPIYEQFF
TRBV20-1	NA	TRBJ2-2	many	TGCAGTGCTAGACAGGGAGCGGGGAACACCGGGGAGCTGTTTTTT	CSARQGAGNTGELFF
TRBV12-3/TRBV12-4	NA	TRBJ1-3	many	TGTGCCAGCAGTAGGGGGATGATCTCTGGAAACACCATATATTTT	CASSRGMISGNTIYF
TRBV6-1	TRBD1	TRBJ1-2	many	TGTGCCAGCAGGAGGGACAGGTGGGGCTACACCTTC	CASRRDRWGYTF
TRBV4-2	NA	TRBJ2-1	many	TGTGCCAGCAGCCAGTCGGGACTCCCCCCCTACAATGAGCAGTTCTTC	CASSQSGLPPYNEQFF
TRBV7-2	NA	TRBJ2-5	many	TGTGCCAGCAGCCCCGGGACGGTAGAGACCCAGTACTTC	CASSPGTVETQYF
TRBV12-3/TRBV12-4	NA	TRBJ2-2	NA	TGTGCCAGCAGTTTAGCGTGGGGAACCGGGGAGCTGTTTTTT	CASSLAWGTGELFF
TRBV7-2	TRBD2	TRBJ2-3	many	TGTGCCAGCAGCTTACGGCTAGCGGTCGGAGATACGCAGTATTTT	CASSLRLAVGDTQYF
TRBV10-3	NA	TRBJ1-4	NA	TGTGCCATCAGTGAGTCCGGCATGGGGCTGCAAAAGTATGAAAAACTGTTTTTT	CAISESGMGLQKYEKLFF
TRBV4-1	NA	TRBJ2-5	many	TGCGCCAGCAGCCAGGGGGGGGCGCATAAGACCCAGTACTTC	CASSQGGAHKTQYF
TRBV5-1	TRBD1	TRBJ1-1	many	TGCGCCAGCAGCTTGGTCGGCCAGGGGGGCACTGAAGCTTTCTTT	CASSLVGQGGTEAFF